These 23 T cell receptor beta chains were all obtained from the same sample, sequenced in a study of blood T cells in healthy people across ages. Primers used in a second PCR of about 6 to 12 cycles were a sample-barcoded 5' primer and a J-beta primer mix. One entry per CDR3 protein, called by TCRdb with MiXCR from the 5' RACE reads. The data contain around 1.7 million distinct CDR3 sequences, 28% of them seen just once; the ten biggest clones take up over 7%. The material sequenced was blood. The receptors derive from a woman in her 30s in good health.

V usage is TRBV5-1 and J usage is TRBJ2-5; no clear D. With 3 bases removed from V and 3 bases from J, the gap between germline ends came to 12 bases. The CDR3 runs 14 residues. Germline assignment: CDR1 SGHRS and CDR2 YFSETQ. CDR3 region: CASSSALRKETQYF. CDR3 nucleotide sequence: TGCGCCAGCAGCTCAGCACTCAGAAAAGAGACCCAGTACTTC.

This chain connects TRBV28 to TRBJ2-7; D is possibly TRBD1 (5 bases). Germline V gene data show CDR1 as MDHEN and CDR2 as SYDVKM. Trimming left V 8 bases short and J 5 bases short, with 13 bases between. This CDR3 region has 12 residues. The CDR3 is CASDPGFHEQYF. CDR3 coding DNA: TGTGCCAGCGACCCAGGGTTCCACGAGCAGTACTTC.

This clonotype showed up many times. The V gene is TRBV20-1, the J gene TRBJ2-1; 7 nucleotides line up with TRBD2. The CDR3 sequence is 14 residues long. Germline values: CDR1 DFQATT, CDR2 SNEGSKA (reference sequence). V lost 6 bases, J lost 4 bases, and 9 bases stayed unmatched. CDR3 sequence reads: CSAKSSGVYNEQFF. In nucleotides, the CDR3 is TGCAGTGCCAAATCTAGCGGAGTTTACAATGAGCAGTTCTTC.

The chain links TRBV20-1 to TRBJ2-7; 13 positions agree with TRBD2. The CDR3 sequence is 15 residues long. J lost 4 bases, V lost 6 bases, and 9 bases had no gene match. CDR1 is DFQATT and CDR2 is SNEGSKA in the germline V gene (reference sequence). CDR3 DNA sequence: TGCAGTGCCCCCTCACTAGCGGGGGGGCATTACGAGCAGTACTTC. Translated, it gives CSAPSLAGGHYEQYF.

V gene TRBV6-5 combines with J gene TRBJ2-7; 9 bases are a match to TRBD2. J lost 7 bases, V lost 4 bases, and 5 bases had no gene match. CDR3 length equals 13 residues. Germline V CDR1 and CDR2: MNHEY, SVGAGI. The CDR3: CASSSGLASEQYF. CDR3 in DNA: TGTGCCAGCAGTTCGGGACTAGCTAGTGAGCAGTACTTC.

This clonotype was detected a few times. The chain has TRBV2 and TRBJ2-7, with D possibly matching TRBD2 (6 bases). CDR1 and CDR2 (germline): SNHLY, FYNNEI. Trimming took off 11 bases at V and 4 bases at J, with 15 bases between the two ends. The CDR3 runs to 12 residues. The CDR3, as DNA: TGTGCCGGTGGGGGACTCAGATACGAGCAGTACTTC. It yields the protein CAGGGLRYEQYF.

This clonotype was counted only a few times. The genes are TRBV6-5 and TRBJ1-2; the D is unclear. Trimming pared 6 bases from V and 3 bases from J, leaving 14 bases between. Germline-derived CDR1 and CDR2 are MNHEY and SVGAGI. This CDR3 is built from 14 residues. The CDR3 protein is CASRRGREDYGYTF. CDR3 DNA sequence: TGTGCCAGCAGGCGTGGGAGGGAGGACTATGGCTACACCTTC.

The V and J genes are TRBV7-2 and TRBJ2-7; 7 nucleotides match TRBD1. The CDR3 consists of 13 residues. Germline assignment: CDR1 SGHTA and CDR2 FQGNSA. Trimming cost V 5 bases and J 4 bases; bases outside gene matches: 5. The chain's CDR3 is CASSPQGMYEQYF. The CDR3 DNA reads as TGTGCCAGCAGCCCACAGGGGATGTACGAGCAGTACTTC.

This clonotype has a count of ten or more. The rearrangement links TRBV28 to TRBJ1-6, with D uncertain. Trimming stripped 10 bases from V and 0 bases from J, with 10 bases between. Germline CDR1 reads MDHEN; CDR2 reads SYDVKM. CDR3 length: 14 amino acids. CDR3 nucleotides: TGTGCCACCAACTTCGACTCCTATAATTCACCCCTCCACTTT. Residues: CATNFDSYNSPLHF.

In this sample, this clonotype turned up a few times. The CDR3 DNA is TGCGCCAGCAGCCCCCGGGGGGCCCCGGTGGATGAGCAGTTCTTC. It yields the protein CASSPRGAPVDEQFF. J is TRBJ2-1 and V is TRBV4-1, with a tentative D call TRBD2 (7 bases). The CDR3 sequence is 15 residues long. Germline CDR1 and CDR2: MGHRA and YSYEKL. V gave up 4 bases and J gave up 8 bases, with 18 bases separating them.

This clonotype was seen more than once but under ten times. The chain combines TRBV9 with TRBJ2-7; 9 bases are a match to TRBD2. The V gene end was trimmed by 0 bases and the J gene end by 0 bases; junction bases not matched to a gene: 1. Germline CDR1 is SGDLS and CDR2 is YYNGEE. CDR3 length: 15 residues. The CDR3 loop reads CASSVGLADSYEQYF. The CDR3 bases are TGTGCCAGCAGCGTAGGACTAGCGGACTCCTACGAGCAGTACTTC.

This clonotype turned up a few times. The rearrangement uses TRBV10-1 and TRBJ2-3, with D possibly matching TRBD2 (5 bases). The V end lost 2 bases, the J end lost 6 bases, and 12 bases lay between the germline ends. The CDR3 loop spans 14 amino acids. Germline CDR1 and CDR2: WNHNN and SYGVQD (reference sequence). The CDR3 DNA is TGCGCCAGCAGTGAGGAGGGCTTTCTGGATACGCAGTATTTT. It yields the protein CASSEEGFLDTQYF.

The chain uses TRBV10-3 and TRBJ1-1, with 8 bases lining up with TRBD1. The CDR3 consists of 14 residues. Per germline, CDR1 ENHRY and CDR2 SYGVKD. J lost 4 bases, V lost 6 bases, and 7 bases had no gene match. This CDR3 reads CAIRDRGIGTEAFF. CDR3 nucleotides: TGTGCCATCAGAGACAGGGGTATCGGCACTGAAGCTTTCTTT.

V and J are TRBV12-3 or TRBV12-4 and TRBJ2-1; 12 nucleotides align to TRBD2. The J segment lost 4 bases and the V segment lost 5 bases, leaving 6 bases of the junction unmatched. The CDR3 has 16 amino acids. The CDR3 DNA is TGTGCCAGCAGTCGAGGACTAGCGGGGCTATACAATGAGCAGTTCTTC. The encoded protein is CASSRGLAGLYNEQFF.

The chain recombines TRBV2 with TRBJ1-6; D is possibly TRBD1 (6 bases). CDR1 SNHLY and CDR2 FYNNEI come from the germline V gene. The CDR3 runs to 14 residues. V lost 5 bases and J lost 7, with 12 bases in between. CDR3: CASSSGHRNSPLHF. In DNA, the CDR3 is TGTGCCAGCAGTTCGGGACACCGAAATTCACCCCTCCACTTT.

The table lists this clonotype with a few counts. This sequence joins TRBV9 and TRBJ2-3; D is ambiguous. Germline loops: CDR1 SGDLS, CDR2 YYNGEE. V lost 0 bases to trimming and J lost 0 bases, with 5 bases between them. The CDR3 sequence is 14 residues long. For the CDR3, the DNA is TGTGCCAGCAGCGTAGTTTCTAGCACAGATACGCAGTATTTT. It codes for CASSVVSSTDTQYF.

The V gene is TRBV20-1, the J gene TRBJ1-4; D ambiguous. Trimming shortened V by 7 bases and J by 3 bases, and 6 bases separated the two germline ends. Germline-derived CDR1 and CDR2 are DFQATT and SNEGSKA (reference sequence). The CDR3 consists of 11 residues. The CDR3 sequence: CSGSANEKLFF. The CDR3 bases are TGCAGTGGTTCGGCTAATGAAAAACTGTTTTTT.

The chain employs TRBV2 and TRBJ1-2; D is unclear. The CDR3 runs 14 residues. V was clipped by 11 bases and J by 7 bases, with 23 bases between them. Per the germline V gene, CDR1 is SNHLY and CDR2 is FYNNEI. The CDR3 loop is CAGKEWGVTFGYTF. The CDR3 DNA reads TGTGCCGGTAAAGAGTGGGGAGTCACGTTTGGCTACACCTTC.

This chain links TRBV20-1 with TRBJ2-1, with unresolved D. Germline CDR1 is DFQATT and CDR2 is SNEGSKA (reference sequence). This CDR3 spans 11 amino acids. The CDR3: CSYSHYNEQFF. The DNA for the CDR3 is TGCAGCTACTCCCATTACAATGAGCAGTTCTTC.

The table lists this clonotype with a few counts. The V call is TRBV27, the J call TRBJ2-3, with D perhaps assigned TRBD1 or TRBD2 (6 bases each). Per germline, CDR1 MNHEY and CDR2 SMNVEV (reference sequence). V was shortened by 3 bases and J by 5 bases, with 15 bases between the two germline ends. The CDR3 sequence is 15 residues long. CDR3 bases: TGTGCCAGCAGTTTTAGTTGGGGGGCGGGAGATACGCAGTATTTT. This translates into CASSFSWGAGDTQYF.

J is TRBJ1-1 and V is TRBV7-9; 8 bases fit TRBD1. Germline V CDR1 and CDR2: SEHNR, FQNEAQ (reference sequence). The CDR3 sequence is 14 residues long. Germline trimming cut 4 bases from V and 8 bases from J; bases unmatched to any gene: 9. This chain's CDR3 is CASSYRPGQGEAFF. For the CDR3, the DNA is TGTGCCAGCAGCTACCGCCCCGGACAGGGCGAAGCTTTCTTT.

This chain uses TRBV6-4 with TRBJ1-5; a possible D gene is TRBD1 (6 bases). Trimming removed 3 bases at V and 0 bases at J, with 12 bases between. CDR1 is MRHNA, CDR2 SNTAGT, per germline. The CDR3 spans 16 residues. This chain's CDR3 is CASSDDSTGSNQPQHF. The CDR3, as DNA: TGTGCCAGCAGTGATGATTCGACAGGTAGCAATCAGCCCCAGCATTTT.

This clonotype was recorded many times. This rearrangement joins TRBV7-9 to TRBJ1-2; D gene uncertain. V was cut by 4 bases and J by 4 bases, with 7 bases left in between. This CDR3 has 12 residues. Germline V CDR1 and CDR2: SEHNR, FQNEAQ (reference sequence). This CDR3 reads CASSSNPYGYTF. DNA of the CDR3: TGTGCCAGCAGCTCTAACCCCTATGGCTACACCTTC.